The 27 T cell receptor beta chains reported below all come from one sample, sequenced in a study of shared clonotypes between healthy human individuals. Naive-designated CD8 cells lacked CD45RO, were positively enriched for CCR7, and omitted terminally differentiated effector memory CD45RA+ cells. Data came from immunoSEQ multiplex PCR; TCRdb stores just in-frame clones and leaves some out. The sample contains some 740,000 clones, 92% of which appear only once. The sequenced material came from naive CD8+ T cells sorted from blood. The receptors were sampled from a man aged 25 to 40 in good health.

This chain joins TRBV7-9 and TRBJ1-1, with unresolved D. This CDR3 is 13 amino acids long. With 8 bases removed from V and 1 base from J, the gap between germline ends came to 11 bases. CDR1 SEHNR and CDR2 FQNEAQ come from the germline V gene (reference sequence). The CDR3 loop reads CASHRWENTEAFF. The CDR3 region has the DNA TGTGCCAGCCACCGGTGGGAGAACACTGAAGCTTTCTTT.

The rearrangement uses TRBV7-9 and TRBJ1-1; D gene ambiguous. CDR3 length: 15 residues. Trimming stripped 3 bases from V and 1 base from J, with 12 bases between. The V gene's germline CDR1 is SEHNR and CDR2 FQNEAQ (reference sequence). CDR3 nucleotide sequence: TGTGCCAGCAGCTTCGGCGAAGGAGAGAACACTGAAGCTTTCTTT. This encodes CASSFGEGENTEAFF.

The V gene is TRBV18, the J gene TRBJ1-2; no clear D. The CDR3 spans 14 residues. The V and J ends lost 0 bases and 8 bases respectively, with 13 bases between them. Looked up from germline, CDR1 is KGHSH and CDR2 is LQKENI. CDR3 coding DNA: TGTGCCAGCTCACCACCGCTAGCAGTGTGGGGCTACACCTTC. Protein: CASSPPLAVWGYTF.

The CDR3 nucleotides read TGTGCCAGTAGTATGGTTGGGGTCTCTGGAAACACCATATATTTT. It is translated as CASSMVGVSGNTIYF. V gene TRBV19 combines with J gene TRBJ1-3; no clear D gene. The CDR3 totals 15 residues. The germline V gene has CDR1 LNHDA and CDR2 SQIVND (reference sequence). Trimming removed 3 bases from V and 0 bases from J, with 9 bases in between.

This chain uses TRBV30 with TRBJ2-1; the D gene is possibly TRBD2 (6 bases). With 0 bases removed from V and 1 base from J, the gap between germline ends came to 16 bases. The CDR3 totals 17 residues. The germline V gene has CDR1 GTSNPN and CDR2 SVGIG (reference sequence). The CDR3 region is CAWSVWCVAASYNEQFF. The CDR3, as DNA: TGTGCCTGGAGTGTATGGTGTGTAGCGGCATCCTACAATGAGCAGTTCTTC.

This clone has just a few counts. In DNA, the CDR3 is TGCGCCAGCAGCCAGACCACAATTAGCAATCAGCCCCAGCATTTT. Translation gives CASSQTTISNQPQHF. This sequence joins TRBV10-1 and TRBJ1-5; D unclear. Germline CDR1 and CDR2: WNHNN and SYGVQD (reference sequence). CDR3 length: 15 amino acids. V was cut by 6 bases and J by 0 bases, with 12 bases left in between.

The rearrangement links TRBV9 to TRBJ2-3; 7 bases are a match to TRBD2. Germline lookup yields CDR1 SGDLS and CDR2 YYNGEE. CDR3 length equals 14 residues. J was trimmed by 5 bases and V by 2 bases; bases with no gene match: 5. This CDR3 reads CASSVRGLKDTQYF. The CDR3 nucleotides are TGTGCCAGCAGCGTTCGGGGACTAAAAGATACGCAGTATTTT.

The J gene is TRBJ1-2, the V gene TRBV28; D may be TRBD1 (5 bases). The germline CDR1 and CDR2 sequences are MDHEN and SYDVKM. The CDR3 covers 16 residues. V gave up 7 bases and J gave up 0 bases, with 18 bases separating them. DNA for the CDR3: TGTGCCAGCACTCCGGTCTGGCAGGGCCCTAACTATGGCTACACCTTC. Its protein product is CASTPVWQGPNYGYTF.

V usage is TRBV19 and J usage is TRBJ1-1, with D uncertain. The CDR3 sequence is 12 residues long. V lost 1 base, J lost 8 bases, and 8 bases lay in between. The germline V gene has CDR1 LNHDA and CDR2 SQIVND (reference sequence). The CDR3 reads CASSIGGMEAFF. The CDR3, as DNA: TGTGCCAGTAGTATAGGCGGGATGGAAGCTTTCTTT.

As concerns this clone: Other DNA sequences within the sample encode an identical CDR3. J is TRBJ2-1 and V is TRBV6-1; D perhaps matches TRBD2 (5 bases). Germline V gives CDR1 MNHNS, CDR2 SASEGT. Trimming shortened V by 2 bases and J by 7 bases, and 6 bases separated the two germline ends. CDR3 size: 12 residues. The DNA of the CDR3 is TGTGCCAGCAGTGAATCGGGGAATGAGCAGTTCTTC. Its translation is CASSESGNEQFF.

The chain links TRBV11-2 to TRBJ2-1; D perhaps matches TRBD1 (5 bases). Germline CDR1 and CDR2: SGHAT and FQNNGV. The CDR3 totals 17 residues. V dropped 6 bases and J dropped 0 bases, with 18 bases sitting between them. The CDR3 region is CASRDRQSRSSYNEQFF. For the CDR3, the DNA is TGTGCCAGCAGGGATAGACAGTCCCGAAGCTCCTACAATGAGCAGTTCTTC.

V and J are TRBV7-6 and TRBJ2-2; tentative D call: TRBD2 (5 bases). The CDR3 covers 17 residues. Trimming took off 1 base at V and 6 bases at J, with 18 bases between the two ends. CDR1 is SGHVS and CDR2 is FNYEAQ in the germline V gene. The CDR3 loop reads CASSLVGGGQKPGELFF. The CDR3 region has the DNA TGTGCCAGCAGCTTAGTCGGTGGCGGGCAAAAGCCCGGGGAGCTGTTTTTT.

Only one count was recorded for this clone. The CDR3 nucleotides are TGTGCCAGCAGTCCCCGAGTTAGCGGAGCTTACGAGCAGTACTTC. Translated: CASSPRVSGAYEQYF. This chain uses TRBV27 with TRBJ2-7, with D maybe TRBD2 (6 bases). Germline CDR1 MNHEY, CDR2 SMNVEV (reference sequence). Deletions cut 5 bases from V and 4 bases from J, with 18 bases between. There are 15 residues in the CDR3.

The rearrangement links TRBV6-5 to TRBJ2-1, with 7 bases identical to TRBD2. This CDR3 comprises 15 residues. Germline values: CDR1 MNHEY, CDR2 SVGAGI. V lost 6 bases, J lost 7 bases, and 12 bases stayed unmatched. Written as DNA, the CDR3 is TGTGCCAGCAGGATGGCAGGGTGGGAGGGGAATGAGCAGTTCTTC. This gives the protein CASRMAGWEGNEQFF.

The chain combines TRBV27 with TRBJ2-5; 9 bases align to TRBD1. The CDR3 has 18 amino acids. V lost 0 bases to trimming and J lost 5 bases; unmatched junction nucleotides: 13. CDR1 is MNHEY and CDR2 is SMNVEV in the germline V gene (reference sequence). The CDR3 DNA reads TGTGCCAGCAGTTTATCATGGGACAGGGCCCTTAAAGGGGAGACCCAGTACTTC. It translates to CASSLSWDRALKGETQYF.

The chain carries TRBV28 and TRBJ1-5, with 8 bases fitting TRBD1. Germline CDR1 reads MDHEN; CDR2 reads SYDVKM. The CDR3 runs 13 residues. With 9 bases clipped from V and 4 bases from J, the junction kept 5 bases outside the gene matches. CDR3 sequence: CASNWDRNQPQHF. CDR3 nucleotide sequence: TGTGCCAGTAACTGGGACAGGAATCAGCCCCAGCATTTT.

There are a few counts of this clone. The same CDR3 arises from other DNA sequences in this sample as well. V usage is TRBV7-2 and J usage is TRBJ2-7, with no clear D. This CDR3 has 11 amino acids. V was trimmed by 1 base and J by 3 bases, leaving 1 base between them. Germline assignment: CDR1 SGHTA and CDR2 FQGNSA. The CDR3 coding sequence is TGTGCCAGCAGCTTAGACTACGAGCAGTACTTC. This sequence encodes CASSLDYEQYF.

V usage is TRBV29-1 and J usage is TRBJ2-3; D remains ambiguous. V was shortened by 4 bases and J by 3 bases, with 14 bases between the two germline ends. The CDR3 totals 14 residues. From germline, CDR1 is SQVTM and CDR2 ANQGSEA. This CDR3 is CSVGFGAQTDTQYF. The CDR3 coding sequence is TGCAGCGTTGGTTTCGGAGCTCAAACAGATACGCAGTATTTT.

The chain is built from TRBV4-1 and TRBJ1-4; possible D gene TRBD1, 6 bases. With 0 bases removed from V and 6 bases from J, the gap between germline ends came to 14 bases. Germline CDR1 MGHRA, CDR2 YSYEKL. The CDR3 spans 16 residues. The CDR3 DNA follows: TGCGCCAGCAGCCAAGAGTCCAGGGGAGTGTATGAAAAACTGTTTTTT. It encodes CASSQESRGVYEKLFF.

This clone was recorded only once. This chain links TRBV7-9 with TRBJ2-2; TRBD1 or TRBD2 may be the D gene (6 bases each). V dropped 4 bases and J dropped 5 bases, with 17 bases sitting between them. Germline V gene data show CDR1 as SEHNR and CDR2 as FQNEAQ (reference sequence). The CDR3 is 16 residues long. CDR3: CASSSPPGASTGELFF. The DNA for the CDR3 is TGTGCCAGCAGCTCCCCTCCGGGGGCGAGTACCGGGGAGCTGTTTTTT. Full variable domain (outside the CDR3, taken from reference TRBV7-9 and TRBJ2-2): DTGVSQNPRHKITKRGQNVTFRCDPISEHNRLYWYRQTLGQGPEFLTYFQNEAQLEKSRLLSDRFSAERPKGSFSTLEIQRTEQGDSAMYLCASSSPPGASTGELFFGEGSRLTVL.

This chain joins TRBV29-1 and TRBJ2-3; D gene ambiguous. The CDR3 length is 10 residues. Between the trimmed V and J ends, which lost 5 bases and 6 bases, there was a span of 6 bases. Per germline, CDR1 SQVTM and CDR2 ANQGSEA. The CDR3 region has the DNA TGCAGCGTTCACGGGGATACGCAGTATTTT. As protein: CSVHGDTQYF.

This clone is medium-sized in the sample. The V gene is TRBV28, the J gene TRBJ2-3, with D possibly TRBD2 on 5 matching bases. Germline assignment: CDR1 MDHEN and CDR2 SYDVKM. V was pared by 8 bases and J by 6 bases, with 12 bases between. The CDR3 is made up of 12 amino acids. CDR3 nucleotides: TGTGCCAGCGTCTTGCCGGGGGATACGCAGTATTTT. This gives the protein CASVLPGDTQYF.

The chain links TRBV7-9 to TRBJ2-1; D might be TRBD1 (6 bases). Per germline, CDR1 SEHNR and CDR2 FQNEAQ (reference sequence). CDR3 length: 17 amino acids. The germline V and J ends were trimmed by 5 bases and 2 bases, with 19 bases remaining between them. The CDR3 nucleotides read TGTGCCAGCAGCACCCCGGACAGTCAGGCTCCCTACAATGAGCAGTTCTTC. Residues: CASSTPDSQAPYNEQFF.

The J gene is TRBJ2-7, the V gene TRBV4-3; 9 bases are a match to TRBD2. J gave up 1 base and V 0 bases, and 4 bases lay outside the gene matches. The CDR3 has 16 amino acids. The V gene's germline CDR1 is LGHNA and CDR2 YSLEER. The DNA for the CDR3 is TGCGCCAGCAGCCAAGATACCCTAGCGGGGTCCTACGAGCAGTACTTC. Translated, it gives CASSQDTLAGSYEQYF.

The rearrangement uses TRBV13 and TRBJ2-7; tentative D call: TRBD2 (7 bases). CDR3 length: 14 amino acids. Germline CDR1 is PRHDT and CDR2 is FYEKMQ (reference sequence). Trimming took 3 bases from V and 4 from J, leaving 13 bases between them. The CDR3 nucleotides read TGTGCCAGCAGCTTCCAGGGGAGGGGATACGAGCAGTACTTC. Encoded protein: CASSFQGRGYEQYF.

This sequence joins TRBV19 and TRBJ2-1, with TRBD2 matching over 7 bases. J gave up 4 bases and V 8 bases, and 14 bases lay outside the gene matches. The CDR3 is 16 residues long. Germline V gives CDR1 LNHDA, CDR2 SQIVND (reference sequence). CDR3 in DNA: TGTGCCAGTGGGGTCGGCGGGGGAGGGCCTTACAATGAGCAGTTCTTC. Amino acid sequence: CASGVGGGGPYNEQFF.

In this sample, this clone turned up a few times. V gene TRBV4-2 combines with J gene TRBJ2-2; D remains ambiguous. Germline CDR1 LGHNA, CDR2 YNFKEQ. This CDR3 is built from 15 residues. V shed 0 bases and J shed 4 bases, with 9 bases lying between them. This CDR3 is CASSQDRLFTGELFF. DNA for the CDR3: TGTGCCAGCAGCCAAGATCGATTGTTCACCGGGGAGCTGTTTTTT.